The 13 T cell receptor beta chains in this list originate from one sample, sequenced in a study of T cells in localized non-small cell lung cancer. TCRdb keeps only in-frame clones here, not all; method: immunoSEQ multiplex PCR. The data show 1,500 to 2,000 clones, with roughly 19% seen just once and roughly 7% held by the top ten. The source material was normal lung tissue next to the tumor, sampled before any cancer treatment. The receptor source for this set is a female donor at least 60 years old with stage I lung adenocarcinoma.

There are a few counts of this clone. The chain employs TRBV5-1 and TRBJ2-7, with 11 bases matching TRBD1. J gave up 4 bases and V 6 bases, and 9 bases lay outside the gene matches. CDR1 is SGHRS, CDR2 YFSETQ, per germline. CDR3 length equals 15 residues. CDR3 sequence reads: CASTTGGTGGYEQYF. CDR3 bases: TGCGCCAGCACCACCGGCGGGACAGGGGGATACGAGCAGTACTTC.

Only a few counts were recorded for this clone. The chain has TRBV1 and TRBJ1-2. TRBV1 constitutes a pseudogene. The CDR3 covers 14 residues. This chain's CDR3 is CASSHEGRGYGYTF. The CDR3, as DNA: TGCGCCAGCAGCCATGAAGGGAGGGGCTATGGCTACACCTTC.

The chain is built from TRBV19 and TRBJ1-2, with 7 nucleotides matching TRBD1. Germline CDR1 and CDR2: LNHDA and SQIVND (reference sequence). The CDR3 has 15 amino acids. The J segment lost 4 bases and the V segment lost 6 bases, leaving 11 bases of the junction unmatched. The CDR3 here is CASSYPGTVLYGYTF. The CDR3 region has the DNA TGTGCCAGTAGCTATCCCGGGACAGTCCTCTATGGCTACACCTTC.

This clone was found a few times. This sequence joins TRBV2 and TRBJ2-7, with no clear D. Trimming cost V 7 bases and J 1 base, with 8 bases left between them. This CDR3 spans 12 amino acids. The germline V gene has CDR1 SNHLY and CDR2 FYNNEI. CDR3 bases: TGTGCCAGCAAGGACCAATCCTACGAGCAGTACTTC. This encodes CASKDQSYEQYF.

This clone appeared a few times. The rearrangement joins TRBV6-8 to TRBJ1-1, with D tentatively TRBD1 (6 bases). This CDR3 has 12 residues. V dropped 11 bases and J dropped 4 bases, with 14 bases sitting between them. Per the germline V gene, CDR1 is MNHGY and CDR2 is SAAAGT. CDR3 protein: CAHAPGATEAFF. The CDR3 bases are TGTGCCCACGCCCCAGGGGCCACTGAAGCTTTCTTT.

This clone was seen more than once but under ten times. V gene TRBV5-1 combines with J gene TRBJ2-5; 11 nucleotides match TRBD2. V was clipped by 2 bases and J by 0 bases; unmatched bases: 0. This CDR3 is 15 amino acids long. From germline, CDR1 is SGHRS and CDR2 YFSETQ. The CDR3 nucleotides read TGCGCCAGCAGCTTACTAGCGGGGGACCAAGAGACCCAGTACTTC. This encodes CASSLLAGDQETQYF. Looking up the rest from reference TRBV5-1 and TRBJ2-5 gives the full variable domain: KAGVTQTPRYLIKTRGQQVTLSCSPISGHRSVSWYQQTPGQGLQFLFEYFSETQRNKGNFPGRFSGRQFSNSRSEMNVSTLELGDSALYLCASSLLAGDQETQYFGPGTRLLVL.

This chain joins TRBV2 and TRBJ2-2; 8 bases match TRBD1. CDR1 is SNHLY and CDR2 is FYNNEI in the germline V gene. The CDR3 has 15 residues. The ends lost 3 bases at V and 5 bases at J; junction bases unmatched: 5. The CDR3 DNA reads as TGTGCCAGCAGTGACAGGGGGCTTGGTACCGGGGAGCTGTTTTTT. It encodes CASSDRGLGTGELFF.

The genes are TRBV14 and TRBJ1-2; D is ambiguous. The length of the CDR3 is 16 residues. Trimming removed 3 bases at V and 1 base at J, with 15 bases between. The germline V gene has CDR1 SGHDN and CDR2 FVKESK. In DNA form, the CDR3 reads TGTGCCAGCAGCCATGAGACCGGGAGACATAACTATGGCTACACCTTC. This gives the protein CASSHETGRHNYGYTF.

In its sample, this clone is medium-sized. The chain joins TRBV6-8 to TRBJ2-7, with 14 bases that match TRBD2. There are 17 residues in the CDR3. Trimming removed 8 bases from V and 0 bases from J; junction bases left unmatched: 9. Germline V gene data show CDR1 as MNHGY and CDR2 as SAAAGT. The CDR3 reads CASYGTSGSPRSYEQYF. The CDR3 nucleotides read TGTGCCAGCTATGGGACTAGCGGGAGCCCGCGCTCCTACGAGCAGTACTTC.

The genes are TRBV11-3 and TRBJ2-7; 8 bases map to TRBD2. V shed 2 bases, J shed 5 bases, and the junction held 20 bases outside the gene matches. Looked up from germline, CDR1 is SGHNT and CDR2 is YENEEA. This CDR3 has 19 amino acids. In nucleotides, the CDR3 is TGTGCCAGCAGCTTACGGGAAAGGGCGGGAGGTATCGTCCGGAACGAGCAGTACTTC. It translates to CASSLRERAGGIVRNEQYF.

In its sample, this clone is medium-sized. The chain employs TRBV9 and TRBJ2-1, with a possible D match to TRBD1 (6 bases). Trimming removed 3 bases at V and 5 bases at J, with 9 bases between. This CDR3 comprises 13 residues. Germline values: CDR1 SGDLS, CDR2 YYNGEE. The CDR3 region is CASSERTDNEQFF. The CDR3 nucleotides are TGTGCCAGCAGCGAGCGGACAGACAATGAGCAGTTCTTC. The whole variable domain, remainder taken from reference TRBV9 and TRBJ2-1, is DSGVTQTPKHLITATGQRVTLRCSPRSGDLSVYWYQQSLDQGLQFLIQYYNGEERAKGNILERFSAQQFPDLHSELNLSSLELGDSALYFCASSERTDNEQFFGPGTRLTVL.

Within the sample, this clone is medium-sized (0.01 to 0.1%). The J gene is TRBJ2-7, the V gene TRBV6-8, with 8 nucleotides matching TRBD1. The junction had 6 bases not matched to a gene; V was cut back by 10 bases and J by 4 bases. CDR3 size: 12 residues. Germline V gene lookup returns CDR1 MNHGY and CDR2 SAAAGT. CDR3: CATRDRTYEQYF. The CDR3 DNA is TGTGCCACAAGGGACAGGACTTACGAGCAGTACTTC.

This clone rates as medium-sized. This rearrangement joins TRBV6-8 to TRBJ1-4; D ambiguous. The CDR3 has 13 amino acids. Trimming pared 5 bases from V and 8 bases from J, leaving 12 bases between. Germline CDR1 reads MNHGY; CDR2 reads SAAAGT. CDR3 region: CASSRPDGEKLFF. The CDR3 DNA reads as TGTGCCAGCAGTCGCCCAGACGGAGAAAAACTGTTTTTT.